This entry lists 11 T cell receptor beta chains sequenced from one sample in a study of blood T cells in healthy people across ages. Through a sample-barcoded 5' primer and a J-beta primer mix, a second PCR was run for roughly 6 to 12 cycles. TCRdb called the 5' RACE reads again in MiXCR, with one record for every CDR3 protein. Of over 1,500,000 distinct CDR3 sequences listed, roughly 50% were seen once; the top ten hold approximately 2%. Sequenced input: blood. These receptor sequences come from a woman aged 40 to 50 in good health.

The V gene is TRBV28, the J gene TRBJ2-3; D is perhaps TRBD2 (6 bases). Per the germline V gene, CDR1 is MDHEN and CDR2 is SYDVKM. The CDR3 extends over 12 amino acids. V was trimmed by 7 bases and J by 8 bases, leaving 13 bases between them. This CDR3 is CASTFSAGTQYF. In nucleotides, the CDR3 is TGTGCCAGCACGTTTTCAGCGGGTACGCAGTATTTT.

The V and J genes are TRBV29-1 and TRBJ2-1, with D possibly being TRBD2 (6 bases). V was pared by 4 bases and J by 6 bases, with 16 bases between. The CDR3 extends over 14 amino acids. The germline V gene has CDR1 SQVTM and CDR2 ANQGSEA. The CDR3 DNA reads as TGCAGCGTTGTCGGCCAGCGGGTGGTCAATGAGCAGTTCTTC. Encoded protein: CSVVGQRVVNEQFF.

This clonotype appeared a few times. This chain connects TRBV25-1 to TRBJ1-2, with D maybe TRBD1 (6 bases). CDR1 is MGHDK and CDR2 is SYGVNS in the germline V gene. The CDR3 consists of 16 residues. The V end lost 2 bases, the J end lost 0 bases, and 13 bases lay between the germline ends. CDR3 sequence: CASSEPGAQTNYGYTF. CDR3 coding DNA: TGTGCCAGCAGTGAACCAGGGGCGCAAACTAACTATGGCTACACCTTC.

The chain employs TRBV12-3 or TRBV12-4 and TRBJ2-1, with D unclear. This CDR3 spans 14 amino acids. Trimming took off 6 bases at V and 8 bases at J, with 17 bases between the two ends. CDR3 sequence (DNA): TGTGCCAGCAGACTGGCCCCCCTTGAGGATGAGCAGTTCTTC. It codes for CASRLAPLEDEQFF.

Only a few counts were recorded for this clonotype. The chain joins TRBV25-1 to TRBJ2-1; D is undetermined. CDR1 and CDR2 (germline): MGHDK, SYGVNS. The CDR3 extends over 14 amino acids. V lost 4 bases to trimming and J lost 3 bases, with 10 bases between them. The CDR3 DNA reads TGTGCCAGCAGTGGAGGTCCGAACTACAATGAGCAGTTCTTC. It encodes CASSGGPNYNEQFF. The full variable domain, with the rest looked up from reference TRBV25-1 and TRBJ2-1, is EADIYQTPRYLVIGTGKKITLECSQTMGHDKMYWYQQDPGMELHLIHYSYGVNSTEKGDLSSESTVSRIRTEHFPLTLESARPSHTSQYLCASSGGPNYNEQFFGPGTRLTVL.

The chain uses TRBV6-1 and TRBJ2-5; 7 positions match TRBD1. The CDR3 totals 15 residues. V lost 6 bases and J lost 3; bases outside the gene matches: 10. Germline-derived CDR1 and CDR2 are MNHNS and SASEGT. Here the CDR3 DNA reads TGTGCCAGCAGCCATTTCGACAGGGTAAAAGAGACCCAGTACTTC. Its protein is CASSHFDRVKETQYF.

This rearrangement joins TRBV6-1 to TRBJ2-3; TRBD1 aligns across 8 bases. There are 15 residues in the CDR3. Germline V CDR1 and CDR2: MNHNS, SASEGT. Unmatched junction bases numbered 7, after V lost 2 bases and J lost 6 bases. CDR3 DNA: TGTGCCAGCAGTGAAAAGGGACAGGTGAAGGATACGCAGTATTTT. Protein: CASSEKGQVKDTQYF.

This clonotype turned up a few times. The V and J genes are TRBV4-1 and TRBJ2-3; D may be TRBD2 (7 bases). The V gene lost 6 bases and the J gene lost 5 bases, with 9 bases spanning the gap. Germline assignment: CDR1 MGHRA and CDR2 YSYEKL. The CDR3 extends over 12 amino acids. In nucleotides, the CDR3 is TGCGCCAGCAGAGGGGGGGTAGATACGCAGTATTTT. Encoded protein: CASRGGVDTQYF.

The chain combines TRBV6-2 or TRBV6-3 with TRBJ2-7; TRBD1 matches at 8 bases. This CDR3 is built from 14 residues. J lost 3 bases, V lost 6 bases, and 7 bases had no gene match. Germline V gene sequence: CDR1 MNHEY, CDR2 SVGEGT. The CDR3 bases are TGTGCCAGCAGGGCTACCGGGACAGGCTACGAGCAGTACTTC. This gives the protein CASRATGTGYEQYF.

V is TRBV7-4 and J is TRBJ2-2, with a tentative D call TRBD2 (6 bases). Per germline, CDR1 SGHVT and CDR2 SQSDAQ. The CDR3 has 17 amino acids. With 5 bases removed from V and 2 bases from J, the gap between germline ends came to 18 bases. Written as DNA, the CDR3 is TGTGCCAGCAGCCAAGAAAGCATGGCGGGAAACACCGGGGAGCTGTTTTTT. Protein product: CASSQESMAGNTGELFF.

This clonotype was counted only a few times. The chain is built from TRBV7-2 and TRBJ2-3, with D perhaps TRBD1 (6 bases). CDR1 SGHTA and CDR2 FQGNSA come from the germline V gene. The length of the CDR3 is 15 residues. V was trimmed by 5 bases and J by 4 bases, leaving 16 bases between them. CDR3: CASSPDRSRADTQYF. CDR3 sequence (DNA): TGTGCCAGCAGCCCAGACAGGAGCCGGGCAGATACGCAGTATTTT. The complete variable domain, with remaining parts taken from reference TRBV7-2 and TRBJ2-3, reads GAGVSQSPSNKVTEKGKDVELRCDPISGHTALYWYRQSLGQGLEFLIYFQGNSAPDKSGLPSDRFSAERTGGSVSTLTIQRTQQEDSAVYLCASSPDRSRADTQYFGPGTRLTVL.